Each of the 25 T cell receptor beta chains below was sequenced from the same sample in a study of T cell repertoires in cytomegalovirus infection. TCRdb reanalysed the reads using MiXCR and keeps one entry per CDR3 protein. The table includes about 770,000 distinct CDR3 sequences, 25% to 35% detected once. For these TCRs, the target antigens are not known. Here the sequenced sample was cultured CD8+ T cells from PBMCs, taken from culture after CMV antigen stimulation. The receptor set was obtained from a human donor in good health (CMV status not recorded). Some clones in this sample may be carry-over from other donors' samples.

This clonotype was detected ten times or more. This sequence joins TRBV6-1 and TRBJ2-5; D remains unclear. The CDR3 spans 13 residues. V lost 4 bases to trimming and J lost 4 bases, with 10 bases between them. Looked up from germline, CDR1 is MNHNS and CDR2 is SASEGT. CDR3: CASSGAYRETQYF. As DNA, the CDR3 is TGTGCCAGCAGTGGAGCCTACAGAGAGACCCAGTACTTC.

This clonotype showed up many times. This chain connects TRBV7-9 to TRBJ2-7, with 7 nucleotides matching TRBD1. This CDR3 is built from 13 residues. Per the germline V gene, CDR1 is SEHNR and CDR2 is FQNEAQ (reference sequence). The J segment lost 3 bases and the V segment lost 3 bases, leaving 2 bases of the junction unmatched. CDR3 sequence reads: CASSLGQLYEQYV. CDR3 nucleotides: TGTGCCAGCAGCTTGGGACAGCTCTACGAGCAGTACGTC.

This clonotype has more than one count but fewer than ten. The V call is TRBV12-3 or TRBV12-4, the J call TRBJ1-1, with D possibly matching TRBD1 (5 bases). The ends were cut back, 1 base at V and 8 bases at J, with 14 bases in the middle. The CDR3 has 14 amino acids. The CDR3 loop is CASSLGGTVGEAFF. The CDR3 nucleotides read TGTGCCAGCAGTTTAGGGGGGACGGTGGGGGAAGCTTTCTTT.

The sample holds many counts of this clonotype. The CDR3 DNA follows: TGTGCCAGCAGCTTACCTTACGGGAACACTGAAGCTTTCTTT. This translates into CASSLPYGNTEAFF. The rearrangement uses TRBV7-8 and TRBJ1-1, with no clear D. Trimming pared 2 bases from V and 1 base from J, leaving 8 bases between. Per the germline V gene, CDR1 is SGHVS and CDR2 is FQNEAQ. This CDR3 is 14 amino acids long.

There are many counts of this clonotype. The chain carries TRBV7-9 and TRBJ1-2; D unresolved. Germline CDR1 reads SEHNR; CDR2 reads FQNEAQ (reference sequence). The CDR3 contains 15 residues. Trimming pared 1 base from V and 4 bases from J, leaving 13 bases between. CDR3: CASSLVDRQTYGYTF. The DNA of the CDR3 is TGTGCCAGCAGCTTAGTCGATCGCCAGACCTATGGCTACACCTTC.

This clonotype was detected ten times or more. V is TRBV12-3 or TRBV12-4 and J is TRBJ2-7; maybe TRBD2 (6 bases). The V end lost 3 bases, the J end lost 2 bases, and 11 bases lay between the germline ends. The CDR3 loop spans 14 amino acids. The CDR3, as DNA: TGTGCCAGCAGTTTCGGGGGTATACCCTACGAGCAGTACTTC. It yields the protein CASSFGGIPYEQYF.

This clonotype was counted a single time. The chain uses TRBV28 and TRBJ1-4, with D tentatively TRBD1 (5 bases). The CDR3 covers 16 residues. The germline V gene has CDR1 MDHEN and CDR2 SYDVKM. Trimming left V 6 bases short and J 0 bases short, with 14 bases between. The CDR3 reads CASRTRRQSTNEKLFF. The CDR3 DNA is TGTGCCAGCAGGACCCGGAGACAGTCAACTAATGAAAAACTGTTTTTT.

This CDR3 reads CSARDPLPPLHF. For the CDR3, the DNA is TGCAGTGCTAGAGACCCTTTACCCCCCCTCCACTTT. The V and J genes are TRBV20-1 and TRBJ1-6; D call uncertain. Deletions cut 0 bases from V and 13 bases from J, with 10 bases between. Germline CDR1 and CDR2: DFQATT and SNEGSKA (reference sequence). The CDR3 is 12 amino acids.

V usage is TRBV6-5 and J usage is TRBJ1-1; 8 positions agree with TRBD1. V lost 6 bases, J lost 5 bases, and 5 bases stayed unmatched. Germline CDR1 is MNHEY and CDR2 is SVGAGI. The CDR3 runs 13 residues. The CDR3 region is CASRSTGGTEAFF. DNA of the CDR3: TGTGCCAGCAGGAGTACAGGGGGTACTGAAGCTTTCTTT.

In the case of this clonotype: This may stem from a read error, because a much larger clone lies one nucleotide away. The chain employs TRBV7-4 and TRBJ2-7; 8 bases are shared with TRBD1. Germline CDR1 and CDR2: SGHVT and SQSDAQ. This CDR3 is built from 14 residues. CDR3 amino acids: CASTLGTGFYGQYF. The CDR3 nucleotides are TGTGCCAGCACCCTCGGGACAGGATTCTACGGGCAGTACTTC.

Ten or more counts support this clonotype. The genes are TRBV12-3 or TRBV12-4 and TRBJ1-1; 12 bases line up with TRBD1. With 7 bases clipped from V and 5 bases from J, the junction kept 11 bases outside the gene matches. The CDR3 consists of 16 residues. The CDR3 loop reads CASTPGQGARRTEAFF. The CDR3 bases are TGTGCCAGCACTCCGGGACAGGGGGCGAGGCGGACTGAAGCTTTCTTT.

This clonotype has a count of ten or more. The chain is built from TRBV19 and TRBJ1-5; perhaps TRBD1 as D (5 bases). The V end lost 3 bases, the J end lost 2 bases, and 8 bases lay between the germline ends. This CDR3 spans 14 amino acids. The germline V gene encodes CDR1 LNHDA and CDR2 SQIVND (reference sequence). CDR3 in DNA: TGTGCCAGTAGTATTGTAGGGGGCAATCAGCCCCAGCATTTT. As protein: CASSIVGGNQPQHF.

This chain joins TRBV9 and TRBJ2-2, with 9 positions matching TRBD2. J lost 4 bases, V lost 0 bases, and 7 bases had no gene match. The CDR3 sequence is 17 residues long. Germline-derived CDR1 and CDR2 are SGDLS and YYNGEE. This CDR3 is CASSVARIAGVTGELFF. DNA of the CDR3: TGTGCCAGCAGCGTAGCTCGGATAGCGGGGGTCACCGGGGAGCTGTTTTTT.

This clonotype was found many times. The chain is built from TRBV7-2 and TRBJ2-1; 7 nucleotides match TRBD1. V dropped 4 bases and J dropped 10; count of bases not matched to a gene: 1. This CDR3 has 11 amino acids. Germline V gene sequence: CDR1 SGHTA, CDR2 FQGNSA. The DNA for the CDR3 is TGTGCCAGCAGCTCGGGACAGGAGCAGTTCTTC. This translates into CASSSGQEQFF.

The genes are TRBV5-1 and TRBJ2-3; D is undetermined. Germline V lookup: CDR1 SGHRS, CDR2 YFSETQ. V lost 7 bases to trimming and J lost 6 bases, with 9 bases between them. The CDR3 covers 11 residues. This chain's CDR3 is CASLHRDTQYF. CDR3 bases: TGCGCCAGCCTCCACCGGGATACGCAGTATTTT.

A few counts support this clonotype. V usage is TRBV7-2 and J usage is TRBJ2-1; 10 bases are shared with TRBD2. Per the germline V gene, CDR1 is SGHTA and CDR2 is FQGNSA. The CDR3 is 15 amino acids. The V gene end was trimmed by 5 bases and the J gene end by 8 bases; junction bases not matched to a gene: 9. This chain's CDR3 is CASSQPGLAFHEQFF. The CDR3 DNA reads TGTGCCAGCAGCCAACCGGGACTAGCGTTTCATGAGCAGTTCTTC.

The V gene is TRBV12-5, the J gene TRBJ2-2; possible D gene TRBD1, 6 bases. The CDR3 is made up of 14 amino acids. V lost 8 bases, J lost 1 base, and 11 bases lay in between. The germline V gene encodes CDR1 LGHNT and CDR2 FRNRAP. In nucleotides, the CDR3 is TGTGCTAGTCAGGGGACGGTGAACACCGGGGAGCTGTTTTTT. It codes for CASQGTVNTGELFF.

This clonotype came up many times. The chain couples TRBV7-6 to TRBJ2-3, with 15 bases matching TRBD2. V was clipped by 6 bases and J by 2 bases; unmatched bases: 9. The CDR3 is made up of 18 amino acids. CDR1 is SGHVS and CDR2 is FNYEAQ in the germline V gene. The DNA of the CDR3 is TGTGCCAGCAGTTCCAGGACTAGCGGGGGGGACCTCACAGATACGCAGTATTTT. This codes for CASSSRTSGGDLTDTQYF.

This clonotype was counted at least ten times. CDR3 loop: CASSSPGQTINYGYTF. The DNA for the CDR3 is TGTGCCAGCAGCTCCCCGGGGCAGACTATTAACTATGGCTACACCTTC. The J gene is TRBJ1-2, the V gene TRBV7-6; tentative D call: TRBD1 (5 bases). The CDR3 covers 16 residues. V lost 4 bases to trimming and J lost 1 base, with 16 bases between them. Germline CDR1 and CDR2: SGHVS and FNYEAQ.

The chain carries TRBV19 and TRBJ1-1; D uncertain. Trimming pared 6 bases from V and 5 bases from J, leaving 13 bases between. CDR3 length: 13 residues. Germline assignment: CDR1 LNHDA and CDR2 SQIVND (reference sequence). The CDR3 coding sequence is TGTGCCAGTAGCCCCGGGCTGCAGACTGAAGCTTTCTTT. It is translated as CASSPGLQTEAFF.

This clonotype was seen repeatedly, ten times or more. The rearrangement joins TRBV7-8 to TRBJ1-2; 7 positions match TRBD1. V lost 2 bases to trimming and J lost 4 bases; unmatched junction nucleotides: 7. Germline V gene data show CDR1 as SGHVS and CDR2 as FQNEAQ. The CDR3 has 15 amino acids. CDR3 DNA sequence: TGTGCCAGCAGCTTACGACAGGGAAGAGCCTATGGCTACACCTTC. Amino acid sequence: CASSLRQGRAYGYTF.

The table lists this clonotype with many counts. Relative to the germline gene, one junction end is altered; a read error may explain this. The rearrangement joins TRBV7-7 to TRBJ2-1; weak D call: TRBD1 (5 bases). Germline CDR1 reads SSHAT; CDR2 reads FNYEAQ (reference sequence). CDR3 length equals 16 residues. For the CDR3, the DNA is TGTGCTAGCAGCTTAACGGTGGCAGGGTCCTACAATGAGCAGTTCTTC. Translating it yields CASSLTVAGSYNEQFF.

The chain employs TRBV13 and TRBJ1-2; no firm D call. Germline lookup yields CDR1 PRHDT and CDR2 FYEKMQ (reference sequence). V was clipped by 5 bases and J by 4 bases, with 14 bases between them. The CDR3 sequence is 14 residues long. The CDR3 sequence: CASSAGGLVYGYTF. In DNA form, the CDR3 reads TGTGCCAGCAGCGCCGGTGGATTGGTCTATGGCTACACCTTC.

This clonotype appeared many times. The V and J genes are TRBV7-2 and TRBJ2-5; TRBD1 is a possible D gene (5 bases). CDR3 length: 13 residues. Germline V gene lookup returns CDR1 SGHTA and CDR2 FQGNSA. Trimming stripped 5 bases from V and 2 bases from J, with 9 bases between. In DNA form, the CDR3 reads TGTGCCAGCAGCCCGCAGGGACAAGAGACCCAGTACTTC. It translates to CASSPQGQETQYF.

This rearrangement joins TRBV7-9 to TRBJ1-4; possible D gene TRBD1, 5 bases. Trimming removed 4 bases from V and 8 bases from J, with 8 bases in between. The germline V gene has CDR1 SEHNR and CDR2 FQNEAQ (reference sequence). The CDR3 length is 12 residues. The CDR3 DNA reads as TGTGCCAGCAGCTGGAGACAGGAAAAACTGTTTTTT. Its translation: CASSWRQEKLFF.